The rows below give T cell receptor beta chains drawn from one sample of a study of identifying expanded T cells in peripheral blood. Repertoires were generated with immunoSEQ multiplex PCR, while TCRdb's copy carries only in-frame clones and drops some. The table shows 80,000 to 95,000 clones, with about 91% occurring only once. The sequenced sample consisted of blood. These receptors were obtained from a person aged 18 to 69 in good health. Each CDR3 is given with its conserved first and last residue. D genes are given only for firm matches.

j_gene	d_gene	v_gene	CDR3aa
TRBJ1-1	.	TRBV28	CASSFVEGRGGAEAFF
TRBJ2-7	.	TRBV7-8	CASSLGYNSYEQYF
TRBJ1-6	.	TRBV7-2	CASSLRTAYNSPLHF
TRBJ2-2	.	TRBV15	CATSRYEGSFAGELFF
TRBJ1-6	.	TRBV19	CASHGRENSPLHF
TRBJ2-2	.	TRBV9	CASSYGPNTGELFF
TRBJ2-1	.	TRBV11-1	CASSPTGAHEQFF
TRBJ2-7	TRBD2	TRBV10-3	CATLPSGINEQYF
TRBJ2-2	TRBD2	TRBV27	CASSSNRRERGPTGELFF
TRBJ2-3	TRBD2	TRBV19	CASRTSGTDTQYF
TRBJ2-3	.	TRBV5-1	CASQADSTDTQYF
TRBJ2-2	.	TRBV5-1	CASSLVQGITGELFF
TRBJ2-3	.	TRBV9	CASSVVAASTDTQYF
TRBJ1-6	.	TRBV25-1	CASSDLFGPLHF
TRBJ2-7	TRBD2	TRBV6-9	CASSELVAGGPYEQYF
TRBJ2-3	.	TRBV6-1	CASSELTDTQYF
TRBJ1-2	TRBD1	TRBV7-3	CASSPSQGGGYTF
TRBJ1-1	.	TRBV5-8	CASSLAGTNTEAFF
TRBJ2-2	TRBD2	TRBV14	CASSQDRASGGSEWTGELFF
TRBJ1-2	.	TRBV9	CASSVDPGAQGYTF
TRBJ2-2	TRBD2	TRBV28	CASSRTSGGYTGELFF
TRBJ2-7	.	TRBV2	CASSDSRTSYEQYF
TRBJ1-3	.	TRBV10-3	CAISESRGSSGNTIYF
TRBJ2-1	TRBD2	TRBV27	CASSPRTSGPKYNEQFF
TRBJ2-7	.	TRBV28	CASSQGLYEQYF
TRBJ1-4	.	TRBV5-1	CASSPTLGNNEKLFF
TRBJ2-7	.	TRBV6-1	CASTGSYEQYF
TRBJ2-5	.	TRBV4-2	CASSQDWAEETQYF
TRBJ1-2	TRBD1	TRBV29-1	CSVGGQNYGYTF
TRBJ1-4	TRBD1	TRBV5-1	CASSWDRGNEKLFF
TRBJ1-2	TRBD1	TRBV27	CASSTRQGARADGYTF
TRBJ1-1	.	TRBV5-1	CASSLGTSTEAFF
TRBJ1-4	.	TRBV7-6	CASSLDGTNEKLFF
TRBJ2-3	TRBD2	TRBV6-1	CASSEEAGGPDTQYF